This T cell receptor (beta chain) stems from a study of blood T cell repertoires in acute mononucleosis (dated by TCRdb to 2019 to 2021). Notes on the research overall: To capture the primary response, acute-phase samples were obtained within 2 weeks of when symptoms began. During acute infection, about 2.1% and 1% of blood CD8 T cells were made up of mean YVL-BR-specific and GLC-BM-specific cells, respectively. The mean EBV load in blood was around 3.9 log10 genome copies per million B cells during acute infection, compared with roughly 2.5 at convalescence. Study-level results and caveats: With just a few donors in the cohort, the group averages were based on very few individuals. Only roughly 8.1% of unique acute clonotypes persisted into convalescence, yet these made up most of the response; new diverse de novo clonotypes seemingly replaced the rest. In TCR repertoire selection for BRLF1 (YVL-BR), TCRalpha CDR3 motifs had a dominant role, while TCRbeta had a minimal role. Because only a fraction of each donor's blood was analyzed, sampling error might partly explain the low overlap between acute and convalescent clonotypes.

For TCR profiling, total RNA from no fewer than 8,500 sorted tetramer+ CD8 T cells was reverse transcribed into cDNA. PCR with primers that anneal to V and J regions amplified CDR3 regions and added unique molecular identifiers to track templates. The immunoSEQ platform, including its sequencing and error-correction standards, was used to profile TCRalpha and TCRbeta chains. Per the source publication's procedure: Clonal copy numbers were corrected for sequencing and PCR errors, and CDR3s were defined according to IMGT conventions. Analysis was restricted to productive rearrangements and performed with immunoSEQ Analyzer versions 2.0 and 3.0, while gene-pairing frequencies underwent further processing in Microsoft Excel. Circos plots were used to display V-J pairings, and MEME together with a custom motifSearch program was used to find CDR3 motifs. The probability of generation of TCR sequences was calculated using the OLGA algorithm. Clonotypes seen at both visits were designated persistent, clonotypes seen only acutely were designated nonpersistent, and clonotypes seen only at convalescence were designated de novo. Any amino acid clonotype used by more than one donor was defined as a public TCR. The source is immuneACCESS, and TCRdb retained only in-frame sequences with V and J called. Part of the clones is not carried over; for the studies checked, unresolved V genes explain less than half of this, and the remainder is unexplained. V, J and clone size derive from that table, while D and trimming were established from the DNA sequence. The sample table records some 6,600 clones; 25% of these occur just once. Around 28% of the sample rests with the top ten.

On this clone itself: No much larger clone is present one base from it, and per-base qualities are unavailable.

The junction carries 18 bases between V and J, which are trimmed by 4 bases and 2 bases respectively. The CDR3, cysteine through phenylalanine, is 17 amino acids long. CDR3 DNA is the only sequence kept; it has 51 bases, read in frame from the first base. Looking up the germline V gene yields CDR1 LGHNA and CDR2 YNFKEQ. The time point tag for this specimen amounts to: acute infectious mononucleosis, at clinical presentation within 2 weeks of symptom onset (visit 1). Over the course of primary infection, this study followed CD8 T cell responses against two immunodominant EBV epitopes, BRLF1 109 (YVL-BR) and BMLF1 280 (GLC-BM). Primary EBV infection was taken to be indicated by a positive serum heterophile antibody test and EBV viral capsid antigen-specific IgM. Total CD8 T cells were first enriched from PBMCs by magnetic positive selection (MACS). A FACSAria III was used to sort live CD3+ CD8+ tetramer+ cells to over 95% purity. Cells were sorted with a PE-conjugated tetramer loaded with the BRLF1 109-117 peptide. After tetramer sorting, TCR repertoires of EBV epitope-specific CD8 T cells were deep-sequenced directly ex vivo at acute infection and at convalescence. The donors were a few individuals between about 18 and 29 years old who had clinical acute infectious mononucleosis and laboratory evidence of primary EBV infection. Heparinized peripheral blood was drawn at clinical presentation with mononucleosis symptoms and was drawn again about 6 months later. PBMCs were isolated by Ficoll-Paque density gradient centrifugation.

The rearrangement combines TRBV4-2 with TRBJ2-1, with the D segment identity uncertain. The sequencing here drew on EBV YVL epitope tetramer+ CD8+ T cells sorted from PBMCs, taken during acute infectious mononucleosis. The cell subset or site label, as the study defines it: CD8 T cells binding a tetramer with EBV BRLF1 109-117 peptide (YVL-BR). This sequence originates from a woman in her late teens or twenties with infectious mononucleosis caused by EBV. The DNA reads TGTGCCAGCAGCCCGGCCCTCCCGGAAAGCCCCTACAATGAGCAGTTCTTC. Translated, it reads CASSPALPESPYNEQFF.